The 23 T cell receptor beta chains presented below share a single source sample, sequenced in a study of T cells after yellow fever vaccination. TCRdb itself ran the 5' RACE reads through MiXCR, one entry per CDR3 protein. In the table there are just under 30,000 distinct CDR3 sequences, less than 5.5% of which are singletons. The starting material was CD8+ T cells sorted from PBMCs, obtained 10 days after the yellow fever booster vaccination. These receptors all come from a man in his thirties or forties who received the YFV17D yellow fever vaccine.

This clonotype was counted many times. CDR3 bases: TGTGCCAGCAGCTTTTGGACTAGCGGGTTGGGGGCATATGGTGAGCAGTTCTTC. This encodes CASSFWTSGLGAYGEQFF. The J gene is TRBJ2-1, the V gene TRBV7-2, with 11 bases that match TRBD2. With V trimmed by 3 bases and J by 9 bases, 16 bases remained unmatched. CDR3 size: 18 residues. Germline CDR1 reads SGHTA; CDR2 reads FQGNSA. Together with reference TRBV7-2 and TRBJ2-1, the CDR3 gives the full variable domain: GAGVSQSPSNKVTEKGKDVELRCDPISGHTALYWYRQSLGQGLEFLIYFQGNSAPDKSGLPSDRFSAERTGGSVSTLTIQRTQQEDSAVYLCASSFWTSGLGAYGEQFFGPGTRLTVL.

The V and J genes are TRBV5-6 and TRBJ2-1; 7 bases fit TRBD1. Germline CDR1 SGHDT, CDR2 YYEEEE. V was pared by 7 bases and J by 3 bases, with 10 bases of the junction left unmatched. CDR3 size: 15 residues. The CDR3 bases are TGTGCCAGCGGCCCCGGGACAGCCTGCTACAATGAGCAGTTCTTC. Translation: CASGPGTACYNEQFF.

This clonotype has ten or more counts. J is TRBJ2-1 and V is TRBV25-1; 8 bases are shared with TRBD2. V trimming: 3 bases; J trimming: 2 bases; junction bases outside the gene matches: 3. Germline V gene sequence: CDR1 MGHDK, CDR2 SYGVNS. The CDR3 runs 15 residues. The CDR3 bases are TGTGCCAGCAGTGAGACGGGAGGGCCCTACAATGAGCAGTTCTTC. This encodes CASSETGGPYNEQFF.

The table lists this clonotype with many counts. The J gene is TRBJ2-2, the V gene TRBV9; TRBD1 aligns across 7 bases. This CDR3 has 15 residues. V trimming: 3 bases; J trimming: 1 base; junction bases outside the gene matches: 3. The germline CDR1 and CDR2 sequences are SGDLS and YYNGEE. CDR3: CASSEDRRNTGELFF. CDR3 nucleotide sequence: TGTGCCAGCAGCGAGGACAGGAGGAACACCGGGGAGCTGTTTTTT.

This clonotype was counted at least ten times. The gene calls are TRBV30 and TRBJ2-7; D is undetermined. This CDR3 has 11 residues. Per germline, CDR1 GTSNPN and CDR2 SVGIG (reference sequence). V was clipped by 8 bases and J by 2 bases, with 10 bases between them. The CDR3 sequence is CALTRAYEQYF. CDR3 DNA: TGTGCCCTAACCCGGGCCTACGAGCAGTACTTC.

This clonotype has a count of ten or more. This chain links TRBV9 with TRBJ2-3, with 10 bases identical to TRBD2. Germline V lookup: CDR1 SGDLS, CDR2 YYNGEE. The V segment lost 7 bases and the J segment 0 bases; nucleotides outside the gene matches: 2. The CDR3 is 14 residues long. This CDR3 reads CASSTSGSTDTQYF. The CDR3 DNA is TGTGCCAGCTCGACTAGCGGGAGCACAGATACGCAGTATTTT.

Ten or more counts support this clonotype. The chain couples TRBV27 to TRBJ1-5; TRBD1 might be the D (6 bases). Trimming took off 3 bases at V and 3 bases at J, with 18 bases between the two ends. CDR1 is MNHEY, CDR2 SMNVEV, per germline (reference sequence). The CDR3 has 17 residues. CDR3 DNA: TGTGCCAGCAGTTTTCAGGGAGGGGGGAGGAACAATCAGCCCCAGCATTTT. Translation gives CASSFQGGGRNNQPQHF.

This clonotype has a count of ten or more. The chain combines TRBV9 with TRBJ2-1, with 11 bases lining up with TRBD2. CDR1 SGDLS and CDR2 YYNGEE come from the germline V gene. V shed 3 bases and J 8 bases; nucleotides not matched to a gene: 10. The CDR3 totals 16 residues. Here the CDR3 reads CASSGSSGRSLDEQFF. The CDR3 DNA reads TGTGCCAGCAGCGGCTCTAGCGGGAGGAGTTTGGATGAGCAGTTCTTC.

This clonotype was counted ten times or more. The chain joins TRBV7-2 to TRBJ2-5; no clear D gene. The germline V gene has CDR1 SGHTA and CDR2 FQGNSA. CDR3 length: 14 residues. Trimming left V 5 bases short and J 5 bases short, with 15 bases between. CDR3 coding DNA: TGTGCCAGCAGCGAGAAATGGGCTGGGGAGACCCAGTACTTC. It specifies CASSEKWAGETQYF.

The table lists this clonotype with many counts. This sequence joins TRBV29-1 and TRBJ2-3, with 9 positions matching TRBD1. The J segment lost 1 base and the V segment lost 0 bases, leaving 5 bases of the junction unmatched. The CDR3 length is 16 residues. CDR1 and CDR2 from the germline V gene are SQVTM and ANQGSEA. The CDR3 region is CSVEDGGDRGTDTQYF. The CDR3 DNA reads TGCAGCGTTGAAGATGGGGGGGACAGGGGCACAGATACGCAGTATTTT.

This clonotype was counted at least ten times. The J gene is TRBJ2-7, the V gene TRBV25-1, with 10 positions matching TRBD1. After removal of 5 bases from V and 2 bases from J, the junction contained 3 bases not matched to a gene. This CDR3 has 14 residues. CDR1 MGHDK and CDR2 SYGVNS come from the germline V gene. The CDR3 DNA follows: TGTGCCAGCAGTACCGGGACAGGGGCCTACGAGCAGTACTTC. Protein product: CASSTGTGAYEQYF.

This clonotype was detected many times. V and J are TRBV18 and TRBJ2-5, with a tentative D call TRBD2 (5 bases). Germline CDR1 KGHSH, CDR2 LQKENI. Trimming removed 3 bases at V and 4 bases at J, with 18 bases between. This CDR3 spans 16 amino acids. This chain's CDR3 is CASSPSPGYGRETQYF. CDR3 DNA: TGTGCCAGCTCACCTTCACCGGGATATGGGAGAGAGACCCAGTACTTC.

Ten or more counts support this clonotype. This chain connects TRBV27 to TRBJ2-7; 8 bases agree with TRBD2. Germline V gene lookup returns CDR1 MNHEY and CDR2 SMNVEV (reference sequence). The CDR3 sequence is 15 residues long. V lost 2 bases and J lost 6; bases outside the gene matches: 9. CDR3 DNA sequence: TGTGCCAGCAGTTTAGCGGGAGGATTAGTTGGCGAGCAGTACTTC. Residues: CASSLAGGLVGEQYF.

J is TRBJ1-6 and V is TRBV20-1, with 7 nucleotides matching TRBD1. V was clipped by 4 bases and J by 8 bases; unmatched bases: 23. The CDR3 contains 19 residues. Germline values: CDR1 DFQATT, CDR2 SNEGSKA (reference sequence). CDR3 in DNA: TGCAGTGCTAAGGGCCAGGGGGGAAGGTATGGCCGACGTGATTCACCCCTCCACTTT. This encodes CSAKGQGGRYGRRDSPLHF.

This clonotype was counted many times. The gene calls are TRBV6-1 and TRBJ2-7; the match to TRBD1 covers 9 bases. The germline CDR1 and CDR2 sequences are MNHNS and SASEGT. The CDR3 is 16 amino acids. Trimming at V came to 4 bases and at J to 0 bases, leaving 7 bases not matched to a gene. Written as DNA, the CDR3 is TGTGCCAGCAGTGGGACCGGGACAGGGCCCTCCTACGAGCAGTACTTC. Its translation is CASSGTGTGPSYEQYF.

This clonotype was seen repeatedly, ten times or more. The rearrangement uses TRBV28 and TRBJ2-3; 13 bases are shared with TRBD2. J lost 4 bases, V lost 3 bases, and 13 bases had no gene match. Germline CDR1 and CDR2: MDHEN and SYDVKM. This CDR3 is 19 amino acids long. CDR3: CASSLRKGGLAGVADTQYF. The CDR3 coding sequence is TGTGCCAGCAGTTTGAGAAAAGGTGGACTAGCGGGAGTGGCAGATACGCAGTATTTT.

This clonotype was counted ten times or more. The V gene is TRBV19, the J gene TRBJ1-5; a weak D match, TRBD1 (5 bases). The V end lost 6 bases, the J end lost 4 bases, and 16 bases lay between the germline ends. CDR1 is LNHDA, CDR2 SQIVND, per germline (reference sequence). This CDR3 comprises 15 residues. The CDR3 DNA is TGTGCCAGTAGACGGGACCCACTTCTAAATCAGCCCCAGCATTTT. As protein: CASRRDPLLNQPQHF.

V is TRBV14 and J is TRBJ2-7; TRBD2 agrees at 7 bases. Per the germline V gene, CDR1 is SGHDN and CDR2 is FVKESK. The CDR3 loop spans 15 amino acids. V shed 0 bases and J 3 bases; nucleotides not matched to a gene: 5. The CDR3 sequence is CASSQEAAGVYEQYF. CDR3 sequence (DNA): TGTGCCAGCAGCCAAGAAGCGGCGGGAGTCTACGAGCAGTACTTC.

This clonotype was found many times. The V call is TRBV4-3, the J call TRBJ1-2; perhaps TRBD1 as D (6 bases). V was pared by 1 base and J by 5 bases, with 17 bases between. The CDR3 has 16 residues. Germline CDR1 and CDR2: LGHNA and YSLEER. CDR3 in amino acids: CASSQGTGSIRYGYTF. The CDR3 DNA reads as TGCGCCAGCAGCCAAGGAACAGGGAGTATCCGATATGGCTACACCTTC.

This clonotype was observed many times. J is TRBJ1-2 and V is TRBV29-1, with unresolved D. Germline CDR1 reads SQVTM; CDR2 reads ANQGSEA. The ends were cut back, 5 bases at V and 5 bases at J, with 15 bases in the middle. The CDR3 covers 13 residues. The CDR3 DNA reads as TGCAGCGTTTTTGGCGGGAGGACTTATGGCTACACCTTC. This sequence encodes CSVFGGRTYGYTF.

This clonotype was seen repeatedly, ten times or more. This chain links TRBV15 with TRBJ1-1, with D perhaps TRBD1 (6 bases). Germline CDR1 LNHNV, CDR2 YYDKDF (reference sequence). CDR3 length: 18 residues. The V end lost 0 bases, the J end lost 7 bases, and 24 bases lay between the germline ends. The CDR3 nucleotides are TGTGCCACCAGCAGAGATCTTCGGGACAAGGCCCTCGGGCTTGAAGCTTTCTTT. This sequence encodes CATSRDLRDKALGLEAFF. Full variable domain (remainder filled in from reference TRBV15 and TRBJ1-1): DAMVIQNPRYQVTQFGKPVTLSCSQTLNHNVMYWYQQKSSQAPKLLFHYYDKDFNNEADTPDNFQSRRPNTSFCFLDIRSPGLGDTAMYLCATSRDLRDKALGLEAFFGQGTRLTVV.

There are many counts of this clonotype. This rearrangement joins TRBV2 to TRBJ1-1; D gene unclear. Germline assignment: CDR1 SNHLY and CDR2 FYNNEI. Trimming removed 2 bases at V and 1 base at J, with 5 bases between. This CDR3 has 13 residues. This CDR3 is CASSESGNTEAFF. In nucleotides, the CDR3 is TGTGCCAGCAGTGAATCGGGGAACACTGAAGCTTTCTTT.

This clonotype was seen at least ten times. DNA for the CDR3: TGCAGCGTTGGGACAGGGGGCCCCGAGCAGTACTTC. It codes for CSVGTGGPEQYF. The chain joins TRBV29-1 to TRBJ2-7; TRBD1 aligns across 11 bases. Germline V CDR1 and CDR2: SQVTM, ANQGSEA. The CDR3 consists of 12 residues. Losses at the gene ends were 4 bases for V and 6 bases for J; bases not matched to a gene: 2.